This T cell receptor (beta chain) was profiled in a study of blood T cell repertoires in COVID-19. For the study at large: Material from acute and convalescent COVID-19 was sourced from the United States, Italy and Spain. T cells, B-cell-depleted T cells, or PBMCs supplied cDNA or gDNA.

Patients in Seattle were enrolled during active infection, then followed longitudinally. This CDR3 spans 16 amino acids. CDR1 and CDR2 (germline): DFQATT, SNEGSKA (reference sequence). After removal of 3 bases from V and 4 bases from J, the junction contained 11 bases not matched to a gene. Original data processing: Amplified reference gene primers provided the basis for estimating nucleated cell counts. Libraries were prepared by immunoSEQ multiplex PCR; TCRdb keeps only in-frame clonotypes and omits some of them. V, J and clone size are taken as reported in that table, and D and trimming were inferred from the DNA itself. Among some 180,000 clones listed, about 85% were seen once.

The sequencing input was peripheral blood. The TCR sequence derives from a middle-aged woman with COVID-19, enrolled during active disease. V is TRBV20-1 and J is TRBJ1-3; 8 bases agree with TRBD1. This CDR3 is CSASVTGERRGNTIYF. The DNA for the CDR3 is TGCAGTGCTAGTGTGACAGGGGAGCGGAGAGGAAACACCATATATTTT.